The 29 T cell receptor beta chains presented below share a single source sample, sequenced in a study of Graves' ophthalmopathy and Graves' hyperthyroidism. Scientists amplified the TCR beta CDR3 regions from RNA transcripts. The library came from an HTBI-primed first-round RT-PCR and a second-round multiplex PCR. TCRdb reanalysed the multiplex PCR reads using MiXCR and keeps one entry per CDR3 protein. The sample yields about 390,000 distinct CDR3 sequences, over 15% seen once. Specimen: peripheral blood. The receptors shown here come from a woman aged 18-30 years with stable Graves' hyperthyroidism.

This chain links TRBV5-5 with TRBJ1-6; D remains unclear. The CDR3 is 16 amino acids. CDR1 and CDR2 (germline): SGHKS, YYEKEE (reference sequence). V was clipped by 1 base and J by 10 bases, with 18 bases between them. This CDR3 reads CASSLYSGQSGSPLHF. CDR3 nucleotide sequence: TGTGCCAGCAGCTTGTATTCGGGTCAGTCAGGATCACCCCTCCACTTT. The variable domain in full, with the rest retrieved from reference TRBV5-5 and TRBJ1-6, is DAGVTQSPTHLIKTRGQQVTLRCSPISGHKSVSWYQQVLGQGPQFIFQYYEKEERGRGNFPDRFSARQFPNYSSELNVNALLLGDSALYLCASSLYSGQSGSPLHFGNGTRLTVT.

Ten or more counts support this clonotype. The chain joins TRBV27 to TRBJ1-5; 7 nucleotides line up with TRBD1. From germline, CDR1 is MNHEY and CDR2 SMNVEV (reference sequence). The CDR3 is 14 residues long. With 4 bases clipped from V and 1 base from J, the junction kept 1 base outside the gene matches. The CDR3 is CASSWGQSNQPQHF. DNA for the CDR3: TGTGCCAGCAGTTGGGGACAGAGCAATCAGCCCCAGCATTTT.

This clonotype was seen ten or more times. The V and J genes are TRBV18 and TRBJ1-6; 9 bases match TRBD1. V shed 3 bases and J 9 bases; nucleotides not matched to a gene: 12. The CDR3 runs to 17 residues. The V gene's germline CDR1 is KGHSH and CDR2 LQKENI. The CDR3 sequence: CASSPLLPGQGASPLHF. The CDR3 DNA is TGTGCCAGCTCACCGCTTTTGCCGGGACAGGGTGCTTCACCCCTCCACTTT.

This clonotype was detected many times. This chain connects TRBV11-2 to TRBJ2-7; D might be TRBD1 (5 bases). The CDR3 runs 14 residues. V lost 1 base to trimming and J lost 6 bases, with 13 bases between them. CDR1 is SGHAT, CDR2 FQNNGV, per germline. Here the CDR3 DNA reads TGTGCCAGCAGCTTAGGGCAGGGTTACAGCGAGCAGTACTTC. It is translated as CASSLGQGYSEQYF.

Notes on this clonotype: Just one base apart from a much larger clone, this may be a read error. V is TRBV20-1 and J is TRBJ1-6; perhaps TRBD1 as D (6 bases). Trimming removed 5 bases from V and 11 bases from J, with 16 bases in between. Germline V CDR1 and CDR2: DFQATT, SNEGSKA (reference sequence). The CDR3 contains 13 residues. CDR3 residues: CSAARDTGPPLHF. The CDR3 DNA follows: TGCAGTGCTGCCCGGGACACGGGTCCACCCCTCCACTTT.

In this sample, this clonotype turned up many times. The gene calls are TRBV12-5 and TRBJ1-1; tentatively, D is TRBD1 (5 bases). V lost 6 bases and J lost 3, with 11 bases in between. Germline CDR1 reads LGHNT; CDR2 reads FRNRAP. The length of the CDR3 is 13 residues. CDR3 amino acids: CASGNRRDTEAFF. In DNA, the CDR3 is TGTGCTAGTGGCAACAGGAGGGACACTGAAGCTTTCTTT.

The chain links TRBV28 to TRBJ1-1, with 9 bases lining up with TRBD1. Trimming cost V 5 bases and J 4 bases; bases outside gene matches: 5. Germline values: CDR1 MDHEN, CDR2 SYDVKM. The CDR3 length is 14 residues. Here the CDR3 DNA reads TGTGCCAGCAGTACACAGGGGGCTCTCACTGAAGCTTTCTTT. Its translation is CASSTQGALTEAFF.

Ten or more counts support this clonotype. The chain uses TRBV19 and TRBJ1-5; D may be TRBD1 (5 bases). The CDR3 runs 16 residues. Germline V lookup: CDR1 LNHDA, CDR2 SQIVND (reference sequence). V was pared by 3 bases and J by 2 bases, with 14 bases between. The CDR3 coding sequence is TGTGCCAGTAGTATCTGGGCAGGGACGGGCAATCAGCCCCAGCATTTT. As protein: CASSIWAGTGNQPQHF.

This clonotype was counted at least ten times. The chain employs TRBV20-1 and TRBJ1-1, with 10 bases identical to TRBD1. Germline CDR1 reads DFQATT; CDR2 reads SNEGSKA (reference sequence). J lost 4 bases, V lost 5 bases, and 1 base had no gene match. The CDR3 runs to 12 residues. The CDR3, as DNA: TGCAGTGCTTGGGACAGGGGCACTGAAGCTTTCTTT. As protein: CSAWDRGTEAFF.

With regard to this clonotype: Given the absence of the conserved phenylalanine or tryptophan at the CDR3 end, a read error is likely. The DNA for the CDR3 is TGTGTCACCAGTGAGAATCAAGCTAACTATGGCTACACCCTC. This gives the protein CVTSENQANYGYTL. The V and J genes are TRBV24-1 and TRBJ1-2, with D hard to call. The CDR3 consists of 14 residues. Germline CDR1 KGHDR, CDR2 SFDVKD.

This clonotype was seen many times. The chain has TRBV9 and TRBJ2-7; no firm D call. This CDR3 has 14 residues. V was pared by 0 bases and J by 0 bases, with 7 bases between. The germline CDR1 and CDR2 sequences are SGDLS and YYNGEE. CDR3 DNA: TGTGCCAGCAGCGTAGACACCAGCTCCTACGAGCAGTACTTC. This sequence encodes CASSVDTSSYEQYF.

This clonotype was seen a handful of times. The CDR3 loop is CASSTQGDGYTF. Written as DNA, the CDR3 is TGTGCCAGCTCAACACAGGGGGATGGCTACACCTTC. This rearrangement joins TRBV18 to TRBJ1-2; 8 bases line up with TRBD1. Trimming took 5 bases from V and 6 from J; bases not matched to a gene: 2. In germline, CDR1 is KGHSH, CDR2 LQKENI. The CDR3 covers 12 residues.

About this clonotype itself: Just one base apart from a much larger clone, this may be a read error. V and J are TRBV7-6 and TRBJ2-7, with D possibly matching TRBD1 (6 bases). CDR1 is SGHVS, CDR2 FNYEAQ, per germline. The CDR3 covers 13 residues. V lost 2 bases to trimming and J lost 5 bases, with 10 bases between them. CDR3 in DNA: TGTGCCAGCAGCTTAAACAGGGATGACGAGCAGTACTTC. Encoded protein: CASSLNRDDEQYF. The full variable domain, completed using reference TRBV7-6 and TRBJ2-7, is GAGVSQSPRYKVTKRGQDVALRCDPISGHVSLYWYRQALGQGPEFLTYFNYEAQQDKSGLPNDRFSAERPEGSISTLTIQRTEQRDSAMYRCASSLNRDDEQYFGPGTRLTVT.

The chain has TRBV9 and TRBJ2-2, with D perhaps matching TRBD2 (5 bases). Per the germline V gene, CDR1 is SGDLS and CDR2 is YYNGEE. The CDR3 sequence is 13 residues long. V was pared by 3 bases and J by 6 bases, with 9 bases between. The CDR3 DNA follows: TGTGCCAGCAGCGGGGGAGTGTCCGGGGAGCTGTTTTTT. Protein product: CASSGGVSGELFF.

The CDR3 is CASRRDNYGYTF. CDR3 coding DNA: TGTGCCAGCAGGAGGGACAACTATGGCTACACCTTC. This sequence joins TRBV2 and TRBJ1-2; D perhaps matches TRBD1 (5 bases). The length of the CDR3 is 12 residues. Germline CDR1 is SNHLY and CDR2 is FYNNEI. V dropped 6 bases and J dropped 2 bases, with 7 bases sitting between them.

The chain links TRBV27 to TRBJ1-2, with D hard to call. V was clipped by 0 bases and J by 5 bases, with 13 bases between them. The CDR3 covers 15 residues. CDR1 and CDR2 from the germline V gene are MNHEY and SMNVEV (reference sequence). The CDR3: CASSLSRGTPYGYTF. Written as DNA, the CDR3 is TGTGCCAGCAGTTTATCACGGGGAACCCCTTATGGCTACACCTTC.

The gene calls are TRBV5-1 and TRBJ1-1, with D unresolved. V shed 5 bases and J shed 3 bases, with 14 bases lying between them. CDR3 length: 14 amino acids. Germline V gene data show CDR1 as SGHRS and CDR2 as YFSETQ. The CDR3 DNA reads TGCGCCAGCAGGTTCGGAGGGAGGGACACTGAAGCTTTCTTT. Its protein is CASRFGGRDTEAFF.

Ten or more counts support this clonotype. The CDR3 DNA sequence: TGCGCCAGCAGCCGAAGATGGCTAAACTACGAGCAGTACTTC. Encoded protein: CASSRRWLNYEQYF. The gene calls are TRBV4-1 and TRBJ2-7, with D unclear. Germline CDR1 reads MGHRA; CDR2 reads YSYEKL. CDR3 length: 14 residues. V lost 4 bases and J lost 3, with 13 bases in between.

This clonotype was detected only a few times. J is TRBJ1-1 and V is TRBV18; D gene ambiguous. Germline V gene data show CDR1 as KGHSH and CDR2 as LQKENI. Trimming removed 2 bases at V and 3 bases at J, with 16 bases between. This CDR3 is built from 16 residues. CDR3 sequence (DNA): TGTGCCAGCTCACCAGTGCTTCCCGGCCGTTACACTGAAGCTTTCTTT. It codes for CASSPVLPGRYTEAFF.

CDR3 coding DNA: TGTGCCAGCAGCTTAGGGGATTGGCCTTTTGCGGAGACCCAGTACTTC. It translates to CASSLGDWPFAETQYF. The chain joins TRBV11-2 to TRBJ2-5; no definite D call. Germline lookup yields CDR1 SGHAT and CDR2 FQNNGV. The germline V and J ends were trimmed by 1 base and 5 bases, with 17 bases remaining between them. This CDR3 comprises 16 residues.

The sample holds many counts of this clonotype. The rearrangement links TRBV12-3 or TRBV12-4 to TRBJ2-7; 7 bases are shared with TRBD2. The CDR3 is 14 amino acids. V lost 3 bases and J lost 5; bases outside the gene matches: 7. CDR3 in amino acids: CASSFRREVHEQYF. CDR3 coding DNA: TGTGCCAGCAGTTTTAGACGGGAGGTCCACGAGCAGTACTTC.

This clonotype was recorded a few times. This may be a read error: a much more frequent sequence differs by one nucleotide. The chain carries TRBV24-1 and TRBJ1-1; TRBD1 is a possible D gene (6 bases). The CDR3 contains 14 residues. The germline V gene has CDR1 KGHDR and CDR2 SFDVKD. The CDR3 region is CATRGGSGNTEACF. DNA for the CDR3: TGTGCCACTCGAGGGGGGAGCGGGAACACTGAAGCTTGCTTT.

The chain uses TRBV4-1 and TRBJ2-7; D may be TRBD2 (6 bases). The V and J ends lost 1 base and 3 bases respectively, with 16 bases between them. This CDR3 comprises 16 residues. In germline, CDR1 is MGHRA, CDR2 YSYEKL. This CDR3 is CASSQVRGASDYEQYF. CDR3 bases: TGCGCCAGCAGCCAAGTACGCGGGGCCTCCGACTACGAGCAGTACTTC.

There are many counts of this clonotype. J is TRBJ1-2 and V is TRBV6-2 or TRBV6-3; D unresolved. With 6 bases removed from V and 2 bases from J, the gap between germline ends came to 13 bases. Per germline, CDR1 MNHEY and CDR2 SVGEGT. The CDR3 is 14 amino acids. CDR3 DNA: TGTGCCAGCAGCCCCCGAGCAAGAAACTATGGCTACACCTTC. Residues: CASSPRARNYGYTF.

In this sample, this clonotype turned up many times. Here the CDR3 DNA reads TGCGCCAGCAGCCAAATAAGGGGTATGAGCAATCAGCCCCAGCATTTT. Translating it yields CASSQIRGMSNQPQHF. The V and J genes are TRBV4-1 and TRBJ1-5; perhaps TRBD1 as D (5 bases). Germline assignment: CDR1 MGHRA and CDR2 YSYEKL. This CDR3 is 16 amino acids long. Trimming cost V 2 bases and J 1 base, with 12 bases left between them.

This clonotype has at least ten counts. The chain uses TRBV7-8 and TRBJ1-1; TRBD1 matches 9 bases. The CDR3 contains 17 residues. The ends lost 5 bases at V and 5 bases at J; junction bases unmatched: 15. Germline V gene sequence: CDR1 SGHVS, CDR2 FQNEAQ. The CDR3 sequence is CASSPLPGQGTKTEAFF. Written as DNA, the CDR3 is TGTGCCAGCAGCCCCCTGCCGGGACAGGGCACGAAGACTGAAGCTTTCTTT.

This clonotype was seen ten or more times. The chain recombines TRBV15 with TRBJ1-1; a weak D match, TRBD1 (5 bases). Trimming removed 0 bases from V and 5 bases from J, with 7 bases in between. Looked up from germline, CDR1 is LNHNV and CDR2 is YYDKDF (reference sequence). The CDR3 is made up of 13 amino acids. The CDR3, as DNA: TGTGCCACCAGCAGAGAAGGGGCTACTGAAGCTTTCTTT. Translating gives CATSREGATEAFF. Based on the CDR3 plus reference TRBV15 and TRBJ1-1, the full variable domain is DAMVIQNPRYQVTQFGKPVTLSCSQTLNHNVMYWYQQKSSQAPKLLFHYYDKDFNNEADTPDNFQSRRPNTSFCFLDIRSPGLGDTAMYLCATSREGATEAFFGQGTRLTVV.

There are a few counts of this clonotype. The junction shows a germline mismatch at one end, possibly a read error. V and J are TRBV7-2 and TRBJ2-5, with 10 bases aligning to TRBD2. The V gene's germline CDR1 is SGHTA and CDR2 FQGNSA. The length of the CDR3 is 16 residues. CDR3 residues: CASSLGTTSGPETKYF. Written as DNA, the CDR3 is TGTGCCAGCAGCCTCGGCACGACTAGCGGGCCGGAGACCAAGTACTTC.

This clonotype was observed a handful of times. The J gene is TRBJ1-2, the V gene TRBV6-1; TRBD1 agrees at 8 bases. With V trimmed by 6 bases and J by 4 bases, 10 bases remained unmatched. This CDR3 contains 15 residues. Germline-derived CDR1 and CDR2 are MNHNS and SASEGT. In nucleotides, the CDR3 is TGTGCCAGCAGGAGGACAGGGAGGACGGGCTATGGCTACACCTTC. As protein: CASRRTGRTGYGYTF.